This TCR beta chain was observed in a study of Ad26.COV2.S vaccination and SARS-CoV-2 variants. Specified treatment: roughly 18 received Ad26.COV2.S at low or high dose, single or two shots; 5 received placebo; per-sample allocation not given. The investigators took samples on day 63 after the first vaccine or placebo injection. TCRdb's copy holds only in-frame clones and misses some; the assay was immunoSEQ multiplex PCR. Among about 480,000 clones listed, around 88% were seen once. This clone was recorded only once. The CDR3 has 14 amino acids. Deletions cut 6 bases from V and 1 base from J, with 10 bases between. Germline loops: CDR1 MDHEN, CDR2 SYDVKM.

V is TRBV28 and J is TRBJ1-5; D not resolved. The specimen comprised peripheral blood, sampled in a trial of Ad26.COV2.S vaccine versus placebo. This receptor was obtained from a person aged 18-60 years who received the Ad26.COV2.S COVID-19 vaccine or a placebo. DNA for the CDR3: TGTGCCAGCAGCTCCGGTTGGAGCAATCAGCCCCAGCATTTT. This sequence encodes CASSSGWSNQPQHF.